The 5 T cell receptor beta chains below all came from one sample that was sequenced in a study of T cells after yellow fever vaccination. TCRdb passed the 5' RACE reads through MiXCR, listing each CDR3 protein once. The sample shows fewer than 350,000 distinct CDR3 sequences, 8.5% to 10% of them seen only once. This material consisted of PBMCs, taken on the day of the first yellow fever vaccination. The receptor set was obtained from a young man who received the YFV17D yellow fever vaccine.

V gene TRBV5-1 combines with J gene TRBJ2-3; TRBD2 might be the D (5 bases). This CDR3 has 15 amino acids. V shed 4 bases and J shed 4 bases, with 16 bases lying between them. Germline V CDR1 and CDR2: SGHRS, YFSETQ. The CDR3 region is CASSETVTTADTQYF. CDR3 DNA: TGCGCCAGCAGCGAAACCGTGACTACCGCAGATACGCAGTATTTT.

In this sample, this clonotype turned up a few times. The chain links TRBV28 to TRBJ2-3, with D hard to call. V was cut by 3 bases and J by 2 bases, with 9 bases left in between. The CDR3 covers 14 residues. The V gene's germline CDR1 is MDHEN and CDR2 SYDVKM. The CDR3 is CASSFITDTDTQYF. CDR3 coding DNA: TGTGCCAGCAGTTTTATAACTGACACAGATACGCAGTATTTT.

Only a few counts were recorded for this clonotype. This chain links TRBV27 with TRBJ2-5; 9 nucleotides match TRBD1. Losses at the gene ends were 4 bases for V and 7 bases for J; bases not matched to a gene: 7. The CDR3 is 14 amino acids. In germline, CDR1 is MNHEY, CDR2 SMNVEV (reference sequence). The CDR3 loop reads CASSWGTGLGTQYF. DNA of the CDR3: TGTGCCAGCAGTTGGGGGACAGGGTTGGGGACCCAGTACTTC.

This clonotype has a handful of counts. V is TRBV7-8 and J is TRBJ2-1; 13 nucleotides align to TRBD2. The CDR3 is made up of 17 amino acids. V trimming: 5 bases; J trimming: 3 bases; junction bases outside the gene matches: 7. The germline V gene encodes CDR1 SGHVS and CDR2 FQNEAQ. CDR3 region: CASSLRLAGGRYNEQFF. CDR3 nucleotides: TGTGCCAGCAGCCTTCGACTAGCGGGGGGCCGCTACAATGAGCAGTTCTTC.

The table lists this clonotype with many counts. This chain joins TRBV7-2 and TRBJ1-3; D gene uncertain. Trimming took off 2 bases at V and 2 bases at J, with 10 bases between the two ends. Germline CDR1 SGHTA, CDR2 FQGNSA. The CDR3 is made up of 15 amino acids. The CDR3 protein is CASSLRGGTGNTIYF. Written as DNA, the CDR3 is TGTGCCAGCAGCTTACGCGGTGGAACTGGAAACACCATATATTTT.